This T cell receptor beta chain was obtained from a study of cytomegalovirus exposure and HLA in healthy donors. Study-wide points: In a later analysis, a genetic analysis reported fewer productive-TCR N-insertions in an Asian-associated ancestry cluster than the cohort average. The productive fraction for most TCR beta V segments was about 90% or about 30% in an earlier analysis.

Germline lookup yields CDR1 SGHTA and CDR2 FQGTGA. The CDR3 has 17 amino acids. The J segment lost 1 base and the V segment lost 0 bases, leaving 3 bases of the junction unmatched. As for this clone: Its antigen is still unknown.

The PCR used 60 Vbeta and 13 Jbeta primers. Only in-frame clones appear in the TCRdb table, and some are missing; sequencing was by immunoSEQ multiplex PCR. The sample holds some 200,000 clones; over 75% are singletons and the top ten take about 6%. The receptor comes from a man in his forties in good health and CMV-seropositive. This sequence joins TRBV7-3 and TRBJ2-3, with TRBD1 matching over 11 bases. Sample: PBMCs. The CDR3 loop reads CASSLTGTGGGTDTQYF. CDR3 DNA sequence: TGTGCCAGCAGCTTAACGGGGACAGGGGGTGGCACAGATACGCAGTATTTT.